The entry below gives a single T cell receptor (beta chain) sequence along with its context. The antigen remains undetermined. Sequencing used immunoSEQ version 4 in survey mode. Profiled with immunoSEQ multiplex PCR; TCRdb holds only in-frame clones, not every one. The table includes some 58,000 clones, approximately 75% detected once. The entry originates in a study of persistence of HIV-infected CD4 T cells. Overlapping HIV-1 Gag 15-mer peptides at 0.85 to 1 ug per peptide per mL were used. CD40L/CD69 double-negative CD45RO-high memory CD4+ T cells were collected. V lost 0 bases and J 4 bases, leaving 13 bases between the germline ends. Germline V gene sequence: CDR1 SGHTA, CDR2 FQGNSA. CDR3 size: 15 residues.

The sequencing used CD4+ T cells sorted from PBMCs after roughly 18-hour stimulation, collected from a patient who received antiretroviral therapy. The chain links TRBV7-2 to TRBJ2-7; D is perhaps TRBD2 (6 bases). This TCR came from an adult man with HIV who was CMV-seropositive. CDR3 sequence (DNA): TGTGCCAGCAGCTTAGCGGCGGGGATGGGTTACGAGCAGTACTTC. Amino acids: CASSLAAGMGYEQYF.